The clone carrying this T cell receptor (beta chain) has a handful of counts. What it recognizes is unknown. Primed by a sample-barcoded 5' primer and a J-beta primer mix, a second PCR proceeded for roughly 7 to 12 cycles. From the 5' RACE reads, TCRdb called clonotypes with MiXCR, one entry per CDR3 protein. The sample includes about 1.4 million distinct CDR3 sequences, 55% to 75% of them seen just once. These data belong to a study of blood T cells in healthy people across ages. The study, taken as a whole, reports: In these data, TCR beta diversity tracked strongly with naive T cell percentage.

Specimen: blood. This TCR derives from a man younger than 30 in good health.

The CDR3 here is CSVEMGARAQFF. The DNA for the CDR3 is TGCAGCGTTGAAATGGGGGCAAGAGCGCAGTTCTTC. This chain connects TRBV29-1 to TRBJ2-1, with TRBD1 as a possible D gene (6 bases). Germline V gives CDR1 SQVTM, CDR2 ANQGSEA. The CDR3 totals 12 residues. V was clipped by 2 bases and J by 12 bases, with 14 bases between them.